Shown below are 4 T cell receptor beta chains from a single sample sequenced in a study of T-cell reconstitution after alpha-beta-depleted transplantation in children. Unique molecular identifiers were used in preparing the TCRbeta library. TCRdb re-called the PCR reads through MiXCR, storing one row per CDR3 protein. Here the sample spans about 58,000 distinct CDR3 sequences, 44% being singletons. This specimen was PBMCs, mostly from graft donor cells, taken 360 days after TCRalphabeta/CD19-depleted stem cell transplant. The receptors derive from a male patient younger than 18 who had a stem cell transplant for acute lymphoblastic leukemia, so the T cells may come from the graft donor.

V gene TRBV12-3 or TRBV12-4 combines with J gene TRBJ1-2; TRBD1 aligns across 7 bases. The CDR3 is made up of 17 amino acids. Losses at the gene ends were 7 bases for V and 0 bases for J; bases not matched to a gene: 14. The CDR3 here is CASTLSGQRFSNYGYTF. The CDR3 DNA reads TGTGCCAGCACCCTGTCGGGACAGAGGTTTTCTAACTATGGCTACACCTTC.

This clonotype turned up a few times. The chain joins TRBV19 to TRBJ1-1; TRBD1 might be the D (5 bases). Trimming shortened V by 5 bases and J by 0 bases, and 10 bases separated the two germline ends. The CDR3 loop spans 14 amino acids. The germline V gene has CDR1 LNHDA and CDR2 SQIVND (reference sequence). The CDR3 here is CASSSGPVNTEAFF. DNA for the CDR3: TGTGCCAGTAGTTCGGGACCGGTGAACACTGAAGCTTTCTTT.

The CDR3 region has the DNA TGTGCCAGCAGCTCTGCGGGGGGTCGACTAGCGGGGCCGAATGAGCAGTTCTTC. Translating it yields CASSSAGGRLAGPNEQFF. V gene TRBV11-2 combines with J gene TRBJ2-1, with 11 bases aligning to TRBD2. The germline V gene has CDR1 SGHAT and CDR2 FQNNGV. V was clipped by 4 bases and J by 7 bases; unmatched bases: 15. There are 18 residues in the CDR3.

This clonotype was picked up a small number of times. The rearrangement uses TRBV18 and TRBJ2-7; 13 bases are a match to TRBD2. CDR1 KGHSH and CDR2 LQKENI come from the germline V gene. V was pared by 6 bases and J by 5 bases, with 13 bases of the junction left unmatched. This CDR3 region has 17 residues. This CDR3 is CASSRGLAGELGDEQYF. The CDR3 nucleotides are TGTGCCAGCTCCCGCGGACTAGCGGGAGAGTTGGGGGACGAGCAGTACTTC.